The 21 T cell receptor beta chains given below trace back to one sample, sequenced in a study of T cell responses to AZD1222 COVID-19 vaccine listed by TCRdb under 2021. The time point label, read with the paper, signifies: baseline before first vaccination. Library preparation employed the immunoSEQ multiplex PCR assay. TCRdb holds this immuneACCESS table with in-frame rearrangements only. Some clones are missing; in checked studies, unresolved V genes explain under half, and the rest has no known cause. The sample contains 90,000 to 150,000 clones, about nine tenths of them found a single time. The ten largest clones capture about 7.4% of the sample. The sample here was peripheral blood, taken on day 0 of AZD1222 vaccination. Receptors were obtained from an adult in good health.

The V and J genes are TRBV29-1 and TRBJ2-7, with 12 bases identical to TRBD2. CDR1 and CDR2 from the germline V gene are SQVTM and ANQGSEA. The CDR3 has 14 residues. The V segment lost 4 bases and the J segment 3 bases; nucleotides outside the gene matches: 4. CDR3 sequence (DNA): TGCAGCGTTGCCTTACTAGCGGGGGGCTACGAGCAGTACTTC. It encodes CSVALLAGGYEQYF.

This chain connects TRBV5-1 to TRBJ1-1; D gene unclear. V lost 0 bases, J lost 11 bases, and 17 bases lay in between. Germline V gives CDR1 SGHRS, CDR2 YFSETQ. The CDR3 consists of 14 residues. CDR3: CASSLGLTDKMAFF. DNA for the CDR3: TGCGCCAGCAGCTTGGGGTTGACTGATAAAATGGCTTTCTTT.

In nucleotides, the CDR3 is TGTGCCAGCAGCTTAAATCGGGATACCGGGGAGCTGTTTTTT. The encoded protein is CASSLNRDTGELFF. This chain links TRBV7-3 with TRBJ2-2, with a weak D call TRBD2 (5 bases). There are 14 residues in the CDR3. The V gene lost 1 base and the J gene lost 5 bases, with 8 bases spanning the gap. Per the germline V gene, CDR1 is SGHTA and CDR2 is FQGTGA. The complete variable domain, with remaining parts taken from reference TRBV7-3 and TRBJ2-2, reads GAGVSQTPSNKVTEKGKYVELRCDPISGHTALYWYRQSLGQGPEFLIYFQGTGAADDSGLPNDRFFAVRPEGSVSTLKIQRTERGDSAVYLCASSLNRDTGELFFGEGSRLTVL.

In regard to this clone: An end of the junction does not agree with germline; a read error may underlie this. The CDR3 region is CASSRDDF. CDR3 sequence (DNA): TGTGCCAGCAGCCGCGATGACTTC. V usage is TRBV7-2 and J usage is TRBJ1-2; D gene ambiguous. The CDR3 contains 8 residues. Germline CDR1 reads SGHTA; CDR2 reads FQGNSA. The full variable domain, with the rest looked up from reference TRBV7-2 and TRBJ1-2, is GAGVSQSPSNKVTEKGKDVELRCDPISGHTALYWYRQSLGQGLEFLIYFQGNSAPDKSGLPSDRFSAERTGGSVSTLTIQRTQQEDSAVYLCASSRDDFGSGTRLTVV.

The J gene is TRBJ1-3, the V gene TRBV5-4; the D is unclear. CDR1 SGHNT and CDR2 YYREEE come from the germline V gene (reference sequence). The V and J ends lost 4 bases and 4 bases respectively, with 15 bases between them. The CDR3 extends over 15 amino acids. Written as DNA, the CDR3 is TGTGCCAGCAGCGATTACAGAAGTGGGGGAAACACCATATATTTT. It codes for CASSDYRSGGNTIYF. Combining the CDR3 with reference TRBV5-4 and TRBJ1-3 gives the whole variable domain ETGVTQSPTHLIKTRGQQVTLRCSSQSGHNTVSWYQQALGQGPQFIFQYYREEENGRGNFPPRFSGLQFPNYSSELNVNALELDDSALYLCASSDYRSGGNTIYFGEGSWLTVV.

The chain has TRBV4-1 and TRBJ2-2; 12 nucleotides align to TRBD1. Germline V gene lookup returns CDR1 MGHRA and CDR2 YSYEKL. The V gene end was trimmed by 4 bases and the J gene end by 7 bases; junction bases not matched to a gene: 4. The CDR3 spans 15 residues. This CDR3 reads CASSPGDRGRGELFF. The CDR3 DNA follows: TGCGCCAGCAGCCCAGGGGACAGGGGGCGCGGGGAGCTGTTTTTT.

The CDR3 reads CASSLADLSNYGYTF. Written as DNA, the CDR3 is TGTGCCAGCAGCTTGGCAGACCTAAGTAACTATGGCTACACCTTC. The genes are TRBV7-8 and TRBJ1-2; no clear D. Trimming cost V 3 bases and J 1 base, with 12 bases left between them. The germline CDR1 and CDR2 sequences are SGHVS and FQNEAQ. The length of the CDR3 is 15 residues. The full variable domain, completed using reference TRBV7-8 and TRBJ1-2, is GAGVSQSPRYKVAKRGQDVALRCDPISGHVSLFWYQQALGQGPEFLTYFQNEAQLDKSGLPSDRFFAERPEGSVSTLKIQRTQQEDSAVYLCASSLADLSNYGYTFGSGTRLTVV.

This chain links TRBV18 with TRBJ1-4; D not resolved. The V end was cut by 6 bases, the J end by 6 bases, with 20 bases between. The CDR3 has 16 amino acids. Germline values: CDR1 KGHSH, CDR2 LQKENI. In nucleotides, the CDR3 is TGTGCCAGCTCCCTCTCCCGAGGAGGAGCTCATGAAAAACTGTTTTTT. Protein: CASSLSRGGAHEKLFF.

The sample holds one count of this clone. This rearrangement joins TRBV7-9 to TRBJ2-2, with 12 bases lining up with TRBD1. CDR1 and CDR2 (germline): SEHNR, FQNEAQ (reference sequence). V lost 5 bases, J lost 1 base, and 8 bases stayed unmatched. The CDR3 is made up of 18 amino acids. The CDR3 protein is CASSTRDRGLGNTGELFF. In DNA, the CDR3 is TGTGCCAGCAGCACCCGGGACAGGGGGCTTGGGAACACCGGGGAGCTGTTTTTT.

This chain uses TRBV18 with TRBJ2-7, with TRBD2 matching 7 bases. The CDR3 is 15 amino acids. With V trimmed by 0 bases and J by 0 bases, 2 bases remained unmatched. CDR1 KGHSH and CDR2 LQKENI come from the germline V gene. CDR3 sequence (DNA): TGTGCCAGCTCACCACCGGCTAGCGGCTCCTACGAGCAGTACTTC. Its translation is CASSPPASGSYEQYF.

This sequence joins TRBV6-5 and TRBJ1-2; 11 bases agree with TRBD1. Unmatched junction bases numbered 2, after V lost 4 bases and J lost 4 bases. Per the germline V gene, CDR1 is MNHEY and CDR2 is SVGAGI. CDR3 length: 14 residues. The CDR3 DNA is TGTGCCAGCAGTTGGACAGGGGGCGCCTATGGCTACACCTTC. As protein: CASSWTGGAYGYTF.

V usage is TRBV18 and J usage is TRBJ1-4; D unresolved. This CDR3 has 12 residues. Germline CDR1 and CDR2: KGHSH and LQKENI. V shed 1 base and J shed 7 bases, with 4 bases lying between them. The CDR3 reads CASSPRGEKLFF. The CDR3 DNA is TGTGCCAGCTCACCACGGGGTGAAAAACTGTTTTTT.

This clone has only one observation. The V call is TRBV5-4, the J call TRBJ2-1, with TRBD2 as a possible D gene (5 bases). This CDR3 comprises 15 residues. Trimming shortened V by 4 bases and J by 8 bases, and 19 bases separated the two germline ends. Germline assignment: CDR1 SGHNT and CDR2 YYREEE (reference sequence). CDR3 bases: TGTGCCAGCAGCGAGGGCGGAACCCTTTACGATGAGCAGTTCTTC. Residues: CASSEGGTLYDEQFF.

CDR3 bases: TGTGCCAGCAGCCAAGAGCAGGGGCAGTGCCAAGAGACCCAGTACTTC. This sequence encodes CASSQEQGQCQETQYF. The chain carries TRBV3-1 (or the pseudogene TRBV3-2) and TRBJ2-5; weak D call: TRBD1 (6 bases). The CDR3 runs to 16 residues. V lost 0 bases to trimming and J lost 1 base, with 12 bases between them. Germline V gene sequence: CDR1 LGHDT, CDR2 YNNKEL (reference sequence).

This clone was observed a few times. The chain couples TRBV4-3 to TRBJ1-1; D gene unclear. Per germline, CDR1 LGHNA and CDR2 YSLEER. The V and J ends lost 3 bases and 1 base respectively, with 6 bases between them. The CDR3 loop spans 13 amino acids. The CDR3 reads CASSHTTNTEAFF. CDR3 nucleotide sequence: TGCGCCAGCAGCCATACCACGAACACTGAAGCTTTCTTT.

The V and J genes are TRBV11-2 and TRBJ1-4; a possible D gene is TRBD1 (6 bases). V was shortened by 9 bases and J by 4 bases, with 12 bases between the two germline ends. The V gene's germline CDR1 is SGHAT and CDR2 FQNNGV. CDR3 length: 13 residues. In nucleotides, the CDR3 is TGTGCCAGTAGGACAGTCTTTAATGAAAAACTGTTTTTT. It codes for CASRTVFNEKLFF.

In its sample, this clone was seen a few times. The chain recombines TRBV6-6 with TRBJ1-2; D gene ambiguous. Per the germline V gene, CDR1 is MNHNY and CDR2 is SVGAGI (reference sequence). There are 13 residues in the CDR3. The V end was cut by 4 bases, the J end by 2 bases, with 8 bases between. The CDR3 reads CASSLGVNYGYTF. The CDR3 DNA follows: TGTGCCAGCAGTTTGGGAGTCAACTATGGCTACACCTTC.

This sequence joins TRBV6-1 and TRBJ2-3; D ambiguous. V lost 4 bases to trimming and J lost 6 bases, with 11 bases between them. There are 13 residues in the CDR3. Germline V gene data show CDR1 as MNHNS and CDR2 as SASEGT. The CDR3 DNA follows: TGTGCCAGCAGTGGACCCGAAGTCGATACGCAGTATTTT. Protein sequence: CASSGPEVDTQYF.

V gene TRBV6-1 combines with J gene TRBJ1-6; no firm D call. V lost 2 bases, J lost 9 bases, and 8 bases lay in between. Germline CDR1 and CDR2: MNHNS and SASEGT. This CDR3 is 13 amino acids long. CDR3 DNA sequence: TGTGCCAGCAGTGAACCCCCTGGTTCACCCCTCCACTTT. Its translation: CASSEPPGSPLHF.

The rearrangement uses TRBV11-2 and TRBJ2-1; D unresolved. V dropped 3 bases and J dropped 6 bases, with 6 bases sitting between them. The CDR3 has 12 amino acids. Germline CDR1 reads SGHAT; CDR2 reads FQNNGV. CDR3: CASSLTANEQFF. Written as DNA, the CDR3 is TGTGCCAGCAGCTTGACGGCCAATGAGCAGTTCTTC.

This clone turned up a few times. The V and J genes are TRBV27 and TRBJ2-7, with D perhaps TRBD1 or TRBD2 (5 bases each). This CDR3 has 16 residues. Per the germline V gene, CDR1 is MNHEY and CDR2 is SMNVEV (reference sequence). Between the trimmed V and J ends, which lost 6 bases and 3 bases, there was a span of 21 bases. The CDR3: CASRPTGANRGYEQYF. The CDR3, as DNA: TGTGCCAGCAGACCAACCGGGGCTAACCGTGGCTACGAGCAGTACTTC.